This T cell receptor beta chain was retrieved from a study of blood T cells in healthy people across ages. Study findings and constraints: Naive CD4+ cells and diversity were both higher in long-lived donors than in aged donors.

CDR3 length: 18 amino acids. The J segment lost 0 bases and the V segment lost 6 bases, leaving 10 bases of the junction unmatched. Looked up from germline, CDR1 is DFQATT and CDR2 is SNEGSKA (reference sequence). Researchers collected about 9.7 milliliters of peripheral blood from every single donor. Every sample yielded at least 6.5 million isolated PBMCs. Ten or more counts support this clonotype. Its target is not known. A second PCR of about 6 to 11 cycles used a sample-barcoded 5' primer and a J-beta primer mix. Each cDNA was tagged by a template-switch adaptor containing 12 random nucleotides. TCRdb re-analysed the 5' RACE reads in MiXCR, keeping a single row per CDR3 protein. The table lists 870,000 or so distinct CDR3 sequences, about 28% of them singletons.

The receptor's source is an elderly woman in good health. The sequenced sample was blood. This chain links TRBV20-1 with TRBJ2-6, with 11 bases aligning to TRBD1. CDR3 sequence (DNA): TGCAGTGCCAGACGTAGGGACAGGGGGATCTCTGGGGCCAACGTCCTGACTTTC. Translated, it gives CSARRRDRGISGANVLTF.